This T cell receptor beta chain originates from a study of blood T cell repertoires in COVID-19. Study as a whole: From T cells, B-cell-depleted T cells, or PBMCs came the material, which was cDNA or gDNA.

Produced via immunoSEQ multiplex PCR; TCRdb's table is partial and in-frame only. The data hold roughly 250,000 clones, with about 85% observed a single time. The V gene's germline CDR1 is MDHEN and CDR2 SYDVKM. The CDR3 covers 16 residues. V shed 6 bases and J shed 7 bases, with 21 bases lying between them. This clone was picked up one time. The receptor was isolated from a woman in her 30s with acute COVID-19. V usage is TRBV28 and J usage is TRBJ1-4; tentative D call: TRBD1 (5 bases). The sequenced material came from PBMCs or T cells enriched from blood (not recorded which). CDR3 protein: CASRSPPGEDGEKLFF. CDR3 bases: TGTGCCAGCAGGTCTCCTCCGGGGGAGGATGGTGAAAAACTGTTTTTT.